This T cell receptor beta chain came from a study of blood T cells in healthy people across ages. Primers used in a second PCR of roughly 6 to 12 cycles were a sample-barcoded 5' primer and a J-beta primer mix. A single record per CDR3 protein comes from TCRdb applying MiXCR to the 5' RACE reads. Of over 1,500,000 distinct CDR3 sequences listed, more than 35% are singletons. With V trimmed by 4 bases and J by 1 base, 4 bases remained unmatched. CDR3 length equals 14 residues. Looked up from germline, CDR1 is DFQATT and CDR2 is SNEGSKA (reference sequence). This clonotype has a single count. Sequencing input: blood. This TCR was sampled from a human donor in good health. This chain connects TRBV20-1 to TRBJ2-1; 7 nucleotides match TRBD2. CDR3 sequence: CSAKRGGSYNEQFF. The CDR3 DNA follows: TGCAGTGCTAAACGGGGAGGGTCCTACAATGAGCAGTTCTTC.